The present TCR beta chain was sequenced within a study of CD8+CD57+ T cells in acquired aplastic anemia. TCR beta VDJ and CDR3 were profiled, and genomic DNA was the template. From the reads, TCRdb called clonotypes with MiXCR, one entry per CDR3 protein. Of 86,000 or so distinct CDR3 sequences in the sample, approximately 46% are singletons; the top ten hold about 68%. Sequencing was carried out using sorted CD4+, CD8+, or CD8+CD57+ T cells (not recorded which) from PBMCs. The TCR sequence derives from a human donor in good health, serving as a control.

CDR3 nucleotide sequence: TGTGCCACCAGCCACAGCGTTCTCTACGAGCAGTACTTC. Residues: CATSHSVLYEQYF. The chain recombines TRBV15 with TRBJ2-7; D uncertain. Trimming cost V 5 bases and J 3 bases, with 11 bases left between them. Germline V CDR1 and CDR2: LNHNV, YYDKDF (reference sequence). The CDR3 spans 13 residues. The entire variable domain, with the rest obtained from reference TRBV15 and TRBJ2-7, is as follows: DAMVIQNPRYQVTQFGKPVTLSCSQTLNHNVMYWYQQKSSQAPKLLFHYYDKDFNNEADTPDNFQSRRPNTSFCFLDIRSPGLGDTAMYLCATSHSVLYEQYFGPGTRLTVT.